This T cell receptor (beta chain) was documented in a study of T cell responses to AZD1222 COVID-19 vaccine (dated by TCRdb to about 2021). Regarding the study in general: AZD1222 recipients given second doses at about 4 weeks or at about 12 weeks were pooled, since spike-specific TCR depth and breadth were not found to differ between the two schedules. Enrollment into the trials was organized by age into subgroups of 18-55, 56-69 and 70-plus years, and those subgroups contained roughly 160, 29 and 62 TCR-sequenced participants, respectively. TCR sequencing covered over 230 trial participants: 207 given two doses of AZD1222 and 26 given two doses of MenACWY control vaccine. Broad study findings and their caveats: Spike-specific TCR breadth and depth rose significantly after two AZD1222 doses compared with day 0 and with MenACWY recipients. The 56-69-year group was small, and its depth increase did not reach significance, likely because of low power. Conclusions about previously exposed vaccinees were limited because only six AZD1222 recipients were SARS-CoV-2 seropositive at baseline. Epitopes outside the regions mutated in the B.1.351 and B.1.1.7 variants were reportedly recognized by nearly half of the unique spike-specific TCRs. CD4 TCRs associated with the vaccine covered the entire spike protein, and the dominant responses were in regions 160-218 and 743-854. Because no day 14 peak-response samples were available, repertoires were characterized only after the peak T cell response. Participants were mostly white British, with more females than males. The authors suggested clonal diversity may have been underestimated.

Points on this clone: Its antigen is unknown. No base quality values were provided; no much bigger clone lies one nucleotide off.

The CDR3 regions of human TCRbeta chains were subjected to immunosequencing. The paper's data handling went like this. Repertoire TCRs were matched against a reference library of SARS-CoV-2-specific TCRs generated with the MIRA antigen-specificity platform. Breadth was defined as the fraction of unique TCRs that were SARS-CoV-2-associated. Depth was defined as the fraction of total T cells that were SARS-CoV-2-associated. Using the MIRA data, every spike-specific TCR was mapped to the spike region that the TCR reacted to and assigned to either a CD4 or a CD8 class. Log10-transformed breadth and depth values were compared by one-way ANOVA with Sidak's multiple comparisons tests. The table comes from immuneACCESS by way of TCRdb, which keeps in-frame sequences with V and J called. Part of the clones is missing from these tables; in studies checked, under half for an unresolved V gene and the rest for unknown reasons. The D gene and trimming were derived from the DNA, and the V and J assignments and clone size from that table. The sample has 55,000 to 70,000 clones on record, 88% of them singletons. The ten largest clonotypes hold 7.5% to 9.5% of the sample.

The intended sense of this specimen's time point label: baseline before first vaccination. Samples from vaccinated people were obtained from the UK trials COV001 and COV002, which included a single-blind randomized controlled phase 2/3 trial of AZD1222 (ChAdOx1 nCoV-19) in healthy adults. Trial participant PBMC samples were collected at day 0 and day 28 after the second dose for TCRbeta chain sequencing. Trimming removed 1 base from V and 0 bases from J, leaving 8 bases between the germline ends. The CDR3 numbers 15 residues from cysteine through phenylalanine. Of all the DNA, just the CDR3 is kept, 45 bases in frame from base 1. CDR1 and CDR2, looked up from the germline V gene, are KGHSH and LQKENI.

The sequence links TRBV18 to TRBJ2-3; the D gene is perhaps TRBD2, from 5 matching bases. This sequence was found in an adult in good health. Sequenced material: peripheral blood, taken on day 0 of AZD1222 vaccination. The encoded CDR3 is CASSPRGDSTDTQYF. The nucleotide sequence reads TGTGCCAGCTCACCACGGGGAGATAGCACAGATACGCAGTATTTT.